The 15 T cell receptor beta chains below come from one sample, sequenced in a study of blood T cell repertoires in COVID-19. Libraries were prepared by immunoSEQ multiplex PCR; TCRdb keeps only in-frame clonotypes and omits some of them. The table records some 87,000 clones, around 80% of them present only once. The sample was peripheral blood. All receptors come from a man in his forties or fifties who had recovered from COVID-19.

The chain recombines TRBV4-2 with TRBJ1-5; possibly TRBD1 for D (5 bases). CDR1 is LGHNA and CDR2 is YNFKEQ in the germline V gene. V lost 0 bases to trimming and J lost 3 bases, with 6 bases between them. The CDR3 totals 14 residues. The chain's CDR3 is CASSQEGDNQPQHF. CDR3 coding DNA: TGTGCCAGCAGCCAAGAAGGGGACAATCAGCCCCAGCATTTT.

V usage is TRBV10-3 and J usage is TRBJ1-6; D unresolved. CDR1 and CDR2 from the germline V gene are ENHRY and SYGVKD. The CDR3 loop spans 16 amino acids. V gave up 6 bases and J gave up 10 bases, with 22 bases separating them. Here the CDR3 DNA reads TGTGCCATCAGCCAACGTCAGACCACCACGGGGTCACCCCTCCACTTT. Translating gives CAISQRQTTTGSPLHF.

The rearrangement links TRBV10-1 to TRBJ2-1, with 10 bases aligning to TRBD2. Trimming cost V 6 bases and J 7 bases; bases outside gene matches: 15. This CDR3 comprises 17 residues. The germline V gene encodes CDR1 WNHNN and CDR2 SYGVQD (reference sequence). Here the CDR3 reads CASSTLPQREGPNEQFF. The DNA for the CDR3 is TGCGCCAGCAGCACTCTACCCCAGCGGGAGGGCCCGAATGAGCAGTTCTTC.

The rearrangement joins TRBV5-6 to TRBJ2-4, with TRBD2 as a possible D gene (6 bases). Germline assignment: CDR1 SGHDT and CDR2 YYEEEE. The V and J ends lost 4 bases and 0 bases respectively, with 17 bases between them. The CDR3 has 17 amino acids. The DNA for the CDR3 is TGTGCCAGCAGCCGAAGACGGGAGAGGCTAGCCAAAAACATTCAGTACTTC. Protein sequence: CASSRRRERLAKNIQYF.

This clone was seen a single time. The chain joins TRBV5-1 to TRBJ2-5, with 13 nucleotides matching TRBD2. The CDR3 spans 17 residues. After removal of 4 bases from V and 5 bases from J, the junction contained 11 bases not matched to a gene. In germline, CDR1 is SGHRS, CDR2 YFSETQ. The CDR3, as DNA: TGCGCCAGCAGCCTTACTAGCGGGAGGGCCTCGCGGGAGACCCAGTACTTC. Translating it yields CASSLTSGRASRETQYF.

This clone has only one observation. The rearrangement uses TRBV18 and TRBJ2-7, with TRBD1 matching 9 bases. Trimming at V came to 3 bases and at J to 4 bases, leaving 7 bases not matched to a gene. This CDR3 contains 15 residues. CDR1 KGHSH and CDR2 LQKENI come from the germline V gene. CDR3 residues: CASSPGQGSRYEQYF. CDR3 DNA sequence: TGTGCCAGCTCACCCGGACAGGGGTCTAGATACGAGCAGTACTTC.

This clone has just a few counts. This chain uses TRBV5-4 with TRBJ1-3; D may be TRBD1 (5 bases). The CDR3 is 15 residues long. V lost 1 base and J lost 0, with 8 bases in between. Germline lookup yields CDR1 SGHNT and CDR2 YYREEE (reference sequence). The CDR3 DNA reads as TGTGCCAGCAGCTTGACAGGCAACTCTGGAAACACCATATATTTT. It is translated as CASSLTGNSGNTIYF.

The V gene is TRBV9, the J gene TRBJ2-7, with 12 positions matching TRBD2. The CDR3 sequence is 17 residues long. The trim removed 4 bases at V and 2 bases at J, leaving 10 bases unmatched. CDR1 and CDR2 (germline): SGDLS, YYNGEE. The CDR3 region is CASSPFGTSGRAYEQYF. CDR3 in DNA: TGTGCCAGCAGCCCCTTCGGGACTAGCGGGCGCGCCTACGAGCAGTACTTC.

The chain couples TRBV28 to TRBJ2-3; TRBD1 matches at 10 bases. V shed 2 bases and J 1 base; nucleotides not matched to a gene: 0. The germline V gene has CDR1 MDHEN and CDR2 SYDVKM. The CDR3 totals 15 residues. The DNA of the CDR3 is TGTGCCAGCAGTTTAGGGACAGGGGGCACAGATACGCAGTATTTT. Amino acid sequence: CASSLGTGGTDTQYF.

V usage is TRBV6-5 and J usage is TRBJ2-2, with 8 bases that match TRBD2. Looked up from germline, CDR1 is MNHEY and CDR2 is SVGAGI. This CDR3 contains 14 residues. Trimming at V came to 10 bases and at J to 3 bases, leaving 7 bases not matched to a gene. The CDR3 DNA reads TGTGCCACTTACACGGGGGGGGACACCGGGGAGCTGTTTTTT. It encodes CATYTGGDTGELFF.

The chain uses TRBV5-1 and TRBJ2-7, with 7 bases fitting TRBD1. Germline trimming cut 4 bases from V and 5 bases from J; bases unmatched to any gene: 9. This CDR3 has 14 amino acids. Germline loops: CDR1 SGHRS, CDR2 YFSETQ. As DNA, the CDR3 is TGCGCCAGCAGCCTTGACAGGGTGGCGGACGAGCAGTACTTC. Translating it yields CASSLDRVADEQYF.

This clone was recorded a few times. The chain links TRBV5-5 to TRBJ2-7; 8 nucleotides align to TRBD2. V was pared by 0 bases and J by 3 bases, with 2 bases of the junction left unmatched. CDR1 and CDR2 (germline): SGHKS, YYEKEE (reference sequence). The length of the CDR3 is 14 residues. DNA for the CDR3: TGTGCCAGCAGCTTGGCGGGGGGGAACTACGAGCAGTACTTC. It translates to CASSLAGGNYEQYF.

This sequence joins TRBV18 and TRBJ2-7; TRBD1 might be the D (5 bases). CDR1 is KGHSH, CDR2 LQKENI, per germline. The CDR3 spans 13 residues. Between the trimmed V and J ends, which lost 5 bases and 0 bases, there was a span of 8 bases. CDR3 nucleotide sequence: TGTGCCAGCTCAATTCAGGGCTCCTACGAGCAGTACTTC. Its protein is CASSIQGSYEQYF.

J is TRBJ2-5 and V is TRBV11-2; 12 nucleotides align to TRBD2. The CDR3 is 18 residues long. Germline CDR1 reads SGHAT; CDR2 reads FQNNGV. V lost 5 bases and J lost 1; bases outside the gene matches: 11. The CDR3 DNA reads TGTGCCAGCAGCACTAAACGCGGACTAGCGGGGAGCCAAGAGACCCAGTACTTC. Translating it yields CASSTKRGLAGSQETQYF.

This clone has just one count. DNA of the CDR3: TGCGCCAGCAGCGCTCTAGGGACACAGGCTCCAAAACTGTTTTTT. Translating it yields CASSALGTQAPKLFF. The rearrangement uses TRBV4-3 and TRBJ1-4; D is possibly TRBD1 (6 bases). This CDR3 is 15 amino acids long. With 5 bases removed from V and 10 bases from J, the gap between germline ends came to 20 bases. Germline V gene sequence: CDR1 LGHNA, CDR2 YSLEER.